This entry lists 22 T cell receptor beta chains sequenced from one sample in a study of T cells expressing NK-cell markers. TCRdb reprocessed the 5' RACE reads and keeps a single row for each CDR3 protein, giving no DNA. The sample holds 150,000 to 180,000 distinct CDR3 sequences. Sequencing was done on a sample of blood T cells: a sorted CD56 or NKG2C T cell subset, CD4+ or CD8+ T cells, or bulk PBMC T cells (not recorded which). The receptors here all came from a woman aged 45-65 years in good health.

The rearrangement joins TRBV7-9 to TRBJ2-1; TCRdb lists TRBD2, though no DNA is available to test this call. The CDR3 runs 14 residues. From germline, CDR1 is SEHNR and CDR2 FQNEAQ (reference sequence). The CDR3 loop is CASSQSGRLSEQFF.

The chain couples TRBV27 to TRBJ2-5; TCRdb's D gene call, TRBD1, goes unchecked for lack of DNA. This CDR3 spans 15 amino acids. Germline values: CDR1 MNHEY, CDR2 SMNVEV (reference sequence). This CDR3 is CASSFVGQRGETQYF.

The V call is TRBV28, the J call TRBJ1-2; no DNA is available, so the TRBD1 call from TCRdb remains unchecked. Germline CDR1 MDHEN, CDR2 SYDVKM. The CDR3 is 18 residues long. CDR3: CASSPHYRADRANYGYTF.

The chain recombines TRBV24-1 with TRBJ1-5; with no DNA, the TCRdb D assignment of TRBD1 cannot be verified. CDR3 length equals 14 residues. Germline loops: CDR1 KGHDR, CDR2 SFDVKD. CDR3 loop: CATSDPGGNQPQHF.

The V call is TRBV24-1, the J call TRBJ2-3; as DNA is missing, the TRBD2 call by TCRdb cannot be tested. CDR3 length: 13 amino acids. The germline CDR1 and CDR2 sequences are KGHDR and SFDVKD. The CDR3 loop reads CATGPKTTDTQYF.

V usage is TRBV7-9 and J usage is TRBJ1-4; TCRdb designates TRBD1, a call that cannot be tested without DNA. In germline, CDR1 is SEHNR, CDR2 FQNEAQ (reference sequence). The CDR3 length is 15 residues. CDR3 amino acids: CASSPWTGGNEKLFF.

The chain has TRBV10-3 and TRBJ2-7; TCRdb's D call of TRBD2 is untestable without DNA. The CDR3 sequence is 13 residues long. Germline values: CDR1 ENHRY, CDR2 SYGVKD. The CDR3 reads CAIGTSAIYEQYF.

The V gene is TRBV7-8, the J gene TRBJ1-2; TCRdb's assignment of TRBD1 cannot be checked, as there is no DNA. CDR1 is SGHVS and CDR2 is FQNEAQ in the germline V gene. This CDR3 spans 15 amino acids. The CDR3 is CASSEIQGANYGYTF. The whole variable domain, filled in from reference TRBV7-8 and TRBJ1-2, reads GAGVSQSPRYKVAKRGQDVALRCDPISGHVSLFWYQQALGQGPEFLTYFQNEAQLDKSGLPSDRFFAERPEGSVSTLKIQRTQQEDSAVYLCASSEIQGANYGYTFGSGTRLTVV.

The rearrangement links TRBV4-1 to TRBJ2-7. Germline CDR1 reads MGHRA; CDR2 reads YSYEKL. This CDR3 has 14 residues. CDR3 loop: CASSKQVTSYEQYF.

The rearrangement joins TRBV7-9 to TRBJ2-7. This CDR3 comprises 12 residues. Germline V gene lookup returns CDR1 SEHNR and CDR2 FQNEAQ (reference sequence). CDR3 amino acids: CASSQQPLEQYF.

The chain links TRBV27 to TRBJ1-5. CDR3 length: 14 residues. From germline, CDR1 is MNHEY and CDR2 SMNVEV (reference sequence). The CDR3 protein is CASSLSAHNQPQHF.

The chain joins TRBV4-1 to TRBJ2-1; TCRdb's assignment of TRBD2 cannot be checked, as there is no DNA. Germline CDR1 is MGHRA and CDR2 is YSYEKL. This CDR3 has 15 residues. CDR3 loop: CASSRTAGGPKEQFF.

The rearrangement joins TRBV2 to TRBJ2-7. Germline CDR1 SNHLY, CDR2 FYNNEI. The CDR3 has 14 residues. The CDR3 sequence is CASSLAGSSYEQYF.

This CDR3 reads CASSEAPGQGGDTQYF. V gene TRBV6-1 combines with J gene TRBJ2-3; the TRBD1 assignment by TCRdb is unverifiable without DNA. This CDR3 region has 16 residues. The germline V gene has CDR1 MNHNS and CDR2 SASEGT.

CDR3: CASSPMDRGPEQFF. This chain uses TRBV4-1 with TRBJ2-1; the D call from TCRdb, TRBD1, cannot be confirmed without DNA. Germline loops: CDR1 MGHRA, CDR2 YSYEKL. The CDR3 is 14 residues long.

The chain has TRBV12-5 and TRBJ2-1; as DNA is missing, the TRBD1 call by TCRdb cannot be tested. The CDR3 runs to 17 residues. Germline loops: CDR1 LGHNT, CDR2 FRNRAP. This CDR3 is CASGLFRTADSYNEQFF.

The rearrangement joins TRBV18 to TRBJ2-7; as DNA is missing, the TRBD1 call by TCRdb cannot be tested. The germline V gene has CDR1 KGHSH and CDR2 LQKENI. The CDR3 has 14 amino acids. The CDR3: CASSPGQELHEQYF.

This chain's CDR3 is CASSPLRAGSVEQYF. The chain joins TRBV7-6 to TRBJ2-7; TCRdb reports TRBD2, a call that lacks DNA to check it against. The CDR3 runs to 15 residues. Germline V gene data show CDR1 as SGHVS and CDR2 as FNYEAQ.

CDR3 region: CASSDGWLAGGLSYNEQFF. V usage is TRBV10-1 and J usage is TRBJ2-1; TCRdb calls TRBD2, which cannot be checked without DNA. CDR3 length equals 19 residues. Germline V gene data show CDR1 as WNHNN and CDR2 as SYGVQD (reference sequence).

CDR3 in amino acids: CASSMTKDYEQYF. This sequence joins TRBV27 and TRBJ2-7; TCRdb designates TRBD2, a call that cannot be tested without DNA. Germline V gene lookup returns CDR1 MNHEY and CDR2 SMNVEV (reference sequence). The CDR3 totals 13 residues.

The chain employs TRBV20-1 and TRBJ1-5; TCRdb picks TRBD1, but there is no DNA to check that call. The CDR3 is 14 amino acids. The germline gives CDR1 DFQATT, CDR2 SNEGSKA (reference sequence). The CDR3 sequence: CSAFSGGSEQPQHF.

The V gene is TRBV24-1, the J gene TRBJ1-5; TCRdb's assignment of TRBD1 cannot be checked, as there is no DNA. Germline V gene sequence: CDR1 KGHDR, CDR2 SFDVKD. The CDR3 has 17 amino acids. The CDR3 sequence is CATSDPRDRSTDQPQHF.